A selection of T cell receptor beta chains follows, all from one sample in a study of T-cell reconstitution after alpha-beta-depleted transplantation in children. TCRdb fed the PCR reads into MiXCR, producing one record per CDR3 protein. The table lists around 360,000 distinct CDR3 sequences, around 10% of them singletons. The sample consisted of PBMCs from the stem cell graft donor, taken from the stem cell graft. The receptor source for this set is a human donor who donated a stem cell graft to a child with acute lymphoblastic leukemia. Both conserved end residues are part of each CDR3. A D gene is named only where the DNA matches it firmly. Not all rows give a size; the values are once, few, many and, for expanded clones, a class.

v_gene	d_gene	abundance	j_gene	CDR3aa	CDR3nt
TRBV6-6	-	-	TRBJ2-7	CASSSRTWEYF	TGTGCCAGCAGTTCCCGGACTTGGGAGTACTTC
TRBV5-6	TRBD2	few	TRBJ2-5	CASSLGGTSGSREETQYF	TGTGCCAGCAGCTTGGGGGGGACTAGCGGGAGTCGGGAAGAGACCCAGTACTTC
TRBV27	TRBD1	-	TRBJ2-5	CASSRTGGAWAETQYF	TGTGCCAGCAGTAGGACAGGGGGCGCGTGGGCGGAGACCCAGTACTTC
TRBV6-2/TRBV6-3	TRBD2	-	TRBJ2-1	CASSYVVTSGRAGWDEQFF	TGTGCCAGCAGTTACGTAGTGACTAGCGGGAGGGCCGGGTGGGATGAGCAGTTCTTC
TRBV7-6	-	-	TRBJ2-7	CASSLVRGSSYEQYF	TGTGCCAGCAGCTTAGTTCGTGGCAGCTCCTACGAGCAGTACTTC
TRBV20-1	TRBD1	-	TRBJ1-5	CSARGQGKQPQHF	TGCAGTGCCCGGGGACAGGGTAAACAGCCCCAGCATTTT
TRBV12-3/TRBV12-4	-	-	TRBJ1-2	CASSPRPPERNGYTF	TGTGCCAGCAGCCCCCGGCCTCCTGAAAGGAATGGCTACACCTTC
TRBV29-1	TRBD1	few	TRBJ2-3	CSVGGTVTDTQYF	TGCAGCGTTGGGGGGACAGTGACAGATACGCAGTATTTT
TRBV12-3/TRBV12-4	TRBD2	once	TRBJ2-2	CASSLVPGGGINTGELFF	TGTGCCAGCAGTTTAGTGCCCGGGGGGGGCATAAACACCGGGGAGCTGTTTTTT
TRBV7-9	-	-	TRBJ1-4	CASTDGYGGDEKLFF	TGTGCCAGCACAGACGGGTACGGGGGTGATGAAAAACTGTTTTTT
TRBV5-1	TRBD1	many	TRBJ2-7	CASSLTGGSVYEQYF	TGCGCCAGCAGCTTGACAGGGGGCTCGGTCTACGAGCAGTACTTC
TRBV7-9	-	-	TRBJ1-5	CASSARTSDSNQPQHF	TGTGCCAGCAGCGCCCGGACATCAGACAGCAATCAGCCCCAGCATTTT
TRBV6-5	-	-	TRBJ2-5	CASSYSNSGTQYF	TGTGCCAGCAGTTACTCGAATTCCGGGACCCAGTACTTC
TRBV27	-	-	TRBJ1-2	CASSPYSSYGYTF	TGTGCCAGCAGTCCCTATTCAAGTTATGGCTACACCTTC
TRBV29-1	TRBD1	-	TRBJ2-1	CSACTGDDYNEQFF	TGCAGCGCTTGTACAGGGGACGACTACAATGAGCAGTTCTTC
TRBV11-2	-	few	TRBJ1-4	CASSLSGASEKLFF	TGTGCCAGCAGCTTATCGGGCGCTTCTGAAAAACTGTTTTTT
TRBV3-1	TRBD2	-	TRBJ2-3	CASSFRLAGGGVTDTQYF	TGTGCCAGCAGTTTTAGACTAGCGGGAGGTGGGGTCACAGATACGCAGTATTTT
TRBV10-3	-	many	TRBJ2-7	CAISGQGGSYEQYF	TGTGCCATCAGTGGACAGGGAGGCTCCTACGAGCAGTACTTC
TRBV29-1	TRBD2	-	TRBJ2-5	CSVEGLKLAEEETQYF	TGCAGCGTTGAAGGTCTTAAACTAGCGGAAGAAGAGACCCAGTACTTC
TRBV15	TRBD2	-	TRBJ2-5	CATSGKSGGTATQYF	TGTGCCACCAGCGGCAAGTCGGGAGGAACGGCGACCCAGTACTTC
TRBV2	-	-	TRBJ2-1	CASSEGAAHNEQFF	TGTGCCAGCAGTGAAGGAGCGGCCCACAATGAGCAGTTCTTC
TRBV29-1	TRBD1	few	TRBJ1-2	CSVELRGLVNGYTF	TGCAGCGTTGAACTCAGGGGGTTGGTTAATGGCTACACCTTC
TRBV5-1	-	-	TRBJ2-7	CASSLGRKKAYEQYF	TGCGCCAGCAGCTTGGGACGGAAAAAGGCCTACGAGCAGTACTTC
TRBV6-5	TRBD1	many	TRBJ1-1	CASSRGTGGLHTEAFF	TGTGCCAGCAGCCGGGGGACAGGGGGCCTCCACACTGAAGCTTTCTTT
TRBV29-1	TRBD2	many	TRBJ2-1	CSGLALELNEQFF	TGCAGCGGACTAGCGCTGGAACTCAATGAGCAGTTCTTC
TRBV7-6	-	few	TRBJ2-5	CASSSGTQYF	TGTGCCAGCAGCTCTGGGACCCAGTACTTC
TRBV28	TRBD2	many	TRBJ2-1	CASRTTSGRIPPNEQFF	TGTGCCAGCAGGACGACTAGCGGGAGAATACCTCCCAATGAGCAGTTCTTC
TRBV11-2	TRBD2	-	TRBJ2-1	CASRGGNLISKAGTSDEQFF	TGTGCCAGCAGGGGGGGAAACCTCATTAGCAAAGCGGGAACCAGCGATGAGCAGTTCTTC
TRBV3-1	-	few	TRBJ1-5	CASSQERGGSNQPQHF	TGTGCCAGCAGCCAAGAGCGAGGGGGAAGCAATCAGCCCCAGCATTTT
TRBV20-1	-	-	TRBJ2-5	CSATPGLPQETQYF	TGCAGTGCTACCCCGGGACTTCCCCAAGAGACCCAGTACTTC
TRBV7-2	-	-	TRBJ2-1	CASSSLKVVVYNEQFF	TGTGCCAGCAGCTCCTTAAAAGTAGTAGTCTACAATGAGCAGTTCTTC
TRBV14	-	-	TRBJ2-2	CASSQKNTGELFF	TGTGCCAGCAGCCAAAAGAACACCGGGGAGCTGTTTTTT
TRBV12-3/TRBV12-4	TRBD1	-	TRBJ2-3	CASSPDRGRADTQYF	TGTGCCAGCAGCCCGGACAGGGGTCGAGCAGATACGCAGTATTTT
TRBV7-9	-	-	TRBJ2-5	CASSRAAAGQYQETQYF	TGTGCCAGCAGCCGGGCCGCGGCAGGGCAGTACCAAGAGACCCAGTACTTC
TRBV20-1	TRBD2	few	TRBJ2-2	CSARDSSGRAAGGELFF	TGCAGTGCTAGAGATTCTAGCGGGAGGGCCGCGGGCGGGGAGCTGTTTTTT
TRBV4-2	TRBD1	few	TRBJ1-1	CASSQDATGGLNTEAFF	TGTGCCAGCAGCCAAGATGCGACAGGGGGCTTGAACACTGAAGCTTTCTTT
TRBV11-2	TRBD2	-	TRBJ2-1	CASSPEPALAGVMSYNEQFF	TGTGCCAGCAGCCCGGAGCCCGCACTAGCGGGAGTTATGTCCTACAATGAGCAGTTCTTC
TRBV6-2/TRBV6-3	-	-	TRBJ2-2	CATLPSRRWLTGELFF	TGTGCCACCCTACCCTCGAGGCGTTGGTTAACCGGGGAGCTGTTTTTT
TRBV6-1	TRBD2	-	TRBJ2-2	CASSPRAGASTGELFF	TGTGCCAGCAGCCCGCGGGCGGGAGCTTCCACCGGGGAGCTGTTTTTT
TRBV4-1	-	-	TRBJ2-2	CASSQDWGELGTGELFF	TGCGCCAGCAGCCAAGATTGGGGAGAATTAGGCACCGGGGAGCTGTTTTTT